This TCR beta chain stems from a study of response to subunit inactivated influenza vaccine. This CDR3 comprises 16 residues. Trimming removed 0 bases from V and 0 bases from J, with 10 bases in between. CDR1 is KGHDR, CDR2 SFDVKD, per germline. TCRdb redid the calling of the RT-PCR reads with MiXCR, one entry per CDR3 protein. The sample shows some 850,000 distinct CDR3 sequences, roughly 18% of them seen only once. Only a few counts were recorded for this clonotype. The TCR originated in a man in his forties or fifties who received an inactivated influenza vaccine. The J gene is TRBJ2-5, the V gene TRBV24-1, with D perhaps matching TRBD2 (5 bases). The sample in question was PBMCs from blood, obtained 4 to 6 days after vaccination. The CDR3 sequence is CATSDLQAGYQETQYF. CDR3 nucleotide sequence: TGTGCCACCAGTGATTTGCAGGCGGGTTACCAAGAGACCCAGTACTTC.